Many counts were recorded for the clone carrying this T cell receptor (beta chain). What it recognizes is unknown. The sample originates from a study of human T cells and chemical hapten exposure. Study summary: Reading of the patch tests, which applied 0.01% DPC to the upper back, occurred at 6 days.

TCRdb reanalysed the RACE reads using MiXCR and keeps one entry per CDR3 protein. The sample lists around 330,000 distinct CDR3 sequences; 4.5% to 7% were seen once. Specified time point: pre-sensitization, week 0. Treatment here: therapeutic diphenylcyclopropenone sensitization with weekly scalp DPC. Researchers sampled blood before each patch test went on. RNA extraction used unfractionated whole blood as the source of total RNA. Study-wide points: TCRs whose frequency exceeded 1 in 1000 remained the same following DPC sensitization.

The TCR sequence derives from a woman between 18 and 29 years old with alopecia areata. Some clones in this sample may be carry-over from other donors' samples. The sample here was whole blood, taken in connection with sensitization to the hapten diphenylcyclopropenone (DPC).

The CDR3 DNA follows: TGTGCCAGCAATACCGGGACAGCTGCCTACGAGCAGTACTTC. It is translated as CASNTGTAAYEQYF. V usage is TRBV27 and J usage is TRBJ2-7; 7 bases align to TRBD1. The CDR3 consists of 14 residues. V lost 7 bases, J lost 2 bases, and 8 bases stayed unmatched. CDR1 and CDR2 (germline): MNHEY, SMNVEV (reference sequence).